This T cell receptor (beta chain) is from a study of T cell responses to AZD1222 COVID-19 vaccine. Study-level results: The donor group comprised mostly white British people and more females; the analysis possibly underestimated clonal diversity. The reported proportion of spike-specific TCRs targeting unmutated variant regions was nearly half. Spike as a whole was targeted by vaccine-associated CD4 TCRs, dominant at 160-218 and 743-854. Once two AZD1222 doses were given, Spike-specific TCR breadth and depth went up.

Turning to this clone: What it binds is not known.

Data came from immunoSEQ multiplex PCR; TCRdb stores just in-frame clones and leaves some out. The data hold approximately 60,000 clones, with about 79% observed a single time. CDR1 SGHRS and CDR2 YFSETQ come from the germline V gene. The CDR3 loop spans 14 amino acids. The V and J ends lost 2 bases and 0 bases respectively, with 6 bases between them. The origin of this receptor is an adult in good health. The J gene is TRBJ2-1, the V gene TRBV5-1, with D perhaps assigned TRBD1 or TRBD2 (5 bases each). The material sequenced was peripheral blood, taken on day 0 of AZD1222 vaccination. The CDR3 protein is CASSFGTSYNEQFF. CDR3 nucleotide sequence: TGCGCCAGCAGCTTTGGGACCTCCTACAATGAGCAGTTCTTC.